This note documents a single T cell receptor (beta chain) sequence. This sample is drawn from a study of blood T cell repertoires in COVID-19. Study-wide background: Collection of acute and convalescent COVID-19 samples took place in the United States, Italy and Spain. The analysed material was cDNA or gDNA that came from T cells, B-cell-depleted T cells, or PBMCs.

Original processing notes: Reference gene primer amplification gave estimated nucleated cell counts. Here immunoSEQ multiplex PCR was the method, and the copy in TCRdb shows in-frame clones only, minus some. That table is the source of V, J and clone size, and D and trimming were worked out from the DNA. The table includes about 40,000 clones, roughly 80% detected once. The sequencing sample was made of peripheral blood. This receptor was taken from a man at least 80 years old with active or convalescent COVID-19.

As DNA, the CDR3 is TGTGCCAGCAGTTTGTGGAGGGGCTTGAGCACCGGGGAGCTGTTTTTT. Residues: CASSLWRGLSTGELFF. The chain employs TRBV27 and TRBJ2-2, with D tentatively TRBD2 (6 bases). V lost 3 bases and J 4 bases, leaving 15 bases between the germline ends. The germline CDR1 and CDR2 sequences are MNHEY and SMNVEV (reference sequence). The CDR3 consists of 16 residues.